The TCR beta chain under discussion was sequenced for a study of blood T cell repertoires in COVID-19. Study in general: T cells, B-cell-depleted T cells, or PBMCs provided the cDNA or gDNA that served as material.

Original processing methods: The authors estimated nucleated cell counts from reference gene primer amplification. Repertoires were generated with immunoSEQ multiplex PCR, while TCRdb's copy carries only in-frame clones and drops some. V and J calls and clone size come straight from that table; D and trimming were deduced from the DNA. Seen here are 120,000 or so clones, around 87% observed once, and the top ten hold about 3.6%. V lost 2 bases, J lost 2 bases, and 10 bases stayed unmatched. The CDR3 runs 17 residues. Germline CDR1 and CDR2: SGHTA and FQGNSA. This TCR came from a woman aged 60-75 years with acute or convalescent COVID-19. Sequenced material: peripheral blood. This sequence joins TRBV7-2 and TRBJ2-7; 9 nucleotides align to TRBD1. In DNA, the CDR3 is TGTGCCAGCAGCTTAAGGACAGGGGTAAAGATTACCTACGAGCAGTACTTC. Translation: CASSLRTGVKITYEQYF.